Presented here are 18 T cell receptor beta chains from one specimen sequenced in a study of blood T cell repertoires in COVID-19. The repertoire was sequenced with immunoSEQ multiplex PCR; TCRdb's copy has only in-frame clones and lacks some. Of under 250,000 clones listed, 70% to 90% are singletons. The specimen was peripheral blood. The receptors come from a human donor in a cohort sampled during active COVID-19.

The rearrangement links TRBV2 to TRBJ2-1; TRBD2 aligns across 10 bases. This CDR3 region has 15 residues. V gave up 7 bases and J gave up 5 bases; unmatched junction bases: 8. The germline V gene has CDR1 SNHLY and CDR2 FYNNEI. Here the CDR3 DNA reads TGTGCCAGCAAGCCTGAACTAGCGGGGCACAATGAGCAGTTCTTC. Translated, it gives CASKPELAGHNEQFF.

V and J are TRBV6-5 and TRBJ1-1; TRBD1 might be the D (5 bases). V was pared by 6 bases and J by 1 base, with 9 bases between. Germline V gives CDR1 MNHEY, CDR2 SVGAGI. This CDR3 has 13 residues. The CDR3 sequence is CASRDSQNTEAFF. CDR3 DNA sequence: TGTGCCAGCAGAGACAGTCAGAACACTGAAGCTTTCTTT.

This clone was detected once. The chain has TRBV4-1 and TRBJ1-2, with D tentatively TRBD1 (5 bases). CDR3 length equals 18 residues. The germline V and J ends were trimmed by 3 bases and 2 bases, with 22 bases remaining between them. Germline assignment: CDR1 MGHRA and CDR2 YSYEKL. The CDR3 DNA reads as TGCGCCAGCAGCCACCCCCCGGGGCGGGGAGGAACAAACTATGGCTACACCTTC. Translating gives CASSHPPGRGGTNYGYTF.

This sequence joins TRBV19 and TRBJ2-7; 7 positions match TRBD1. The CDR3 is 13 residues long. CDR1 is LNHDA and CDR2 is SQIVND in the germline V gene (reference sequence). Losses at the gene ends were 4 bases for V and 2 bases for J; bases not matched to a gene: 2. DNA of the CDR3: TGTGCCAGTAGTACGCAGGGGGCCTACGAGCAGTACTTC. Its translation: CASSTQGAYEQYF. Using reference TRBV19 and TRBJ2-7 for the parts outside the CDR3, the full variable domain is DGGITQSPKYLFRKEGQNVTLSCEQNLNHDAMYWYRQDPGQGLRLIYYSQIVNDFQKGDIAEGYSVSREKKESFPLTVTSAQKNPTAFYLCASSTQGAYEQYFGPGTRLTVT.

This clone turned up a few times. The chain joins TRBV5-1 to TRBJ2-4; TRBD2 is a possible D gene (6 bases). The CDR3 is 13 residues long. The ends were cut back, 6 bases at V and 6 bases at J, with 13 bases in the middle. Germline CDR1 is SGHRS and CDR2 is YFSETQ. The CDR3: CASTSREANIQYF. CDR3 DNA: TGCGCCAGCACTAGTAGGGAGGCAAACATTCAGTACTTC.

The chain carries TRBV6-5 and TRBJ1-5, with no clear D. The CDR3 extends over 13 amino acids. Germline V gene sequence: CDR1 MNHEY, CDR2 SVGAGI. Trimming removed 8 bases at V and 0 bases at J, with 8 bases between. The CDR3 region is CASGAYSNQPQHF. DNA of the CDR3: TGTGCCAGCGGAGCATATAGCAATCAGCCCCAGCATTTT.

The chain uses TRBV1 and TRBJ2-2; TRBD1, the table's D call, was not compared with the DNA. TRBV1 is a pseudogene locus. The CDR3 is 16 amino acids. This chain's CDR3 is CTSSQEGNRETGELFF. CDR3 nucleotides: TGCACCAGCAGCCAAGAGGGGAACAGGGAGACCGGGGAGCTGTTTTTT.

The chain is built from TRBV7-9 and TRBJ2-1; 7 nucleotides align to TRBD2. Losses at the gene ends were 2 bases for V and 6 bases for J; bases not matched to a gene: 10. The CDR3 spans 16 residues. Germline CDR1 and CDR2: SEHNR and FQNEAQ (reference sequence). The CDR3 nucleotides read TGTGCCAGCAGCTTAAGGAATGCGGGAGTCGGCAATGAGCAGTTCTTC. This gives the protein CASSLRNAGVGNEQFF.

The chain carries TRBV19 and TRBJ1-5; a weak D match, TRBD1 (5 bases). The CDR3 spans 15 residues. Germline V gives CDR1 LNHDA, CDR2 SQIVND (reference sequence). V lost 6 bases, J lost 0 bases, and 12 bases lay in between. DNA of the CDR3: TGTGCCAGTAGGGCGGGACGGATTAGCAATCAGCCCCAGCATTTT. Translating gives CASRAGRISNQPQHF.

The genes are TRBV5-1 and TRBJ1-2; D might be TRBD1 (5 bases). CDR1 and CDR2 from the germline V gene are SGHRS and YFSETQ. This CDR3 spans 15 amino acids. Trimming cost V 4 bases and J 0 bases, with 13 bases left between them. CDR3 nucleotide sequence: TGCGCCAGCAGCCTAGGACAAGGCGCTAACTATGGCTACACCTTC. Translating gives CASSLGQGANYGYTF. Complete variable domain (other parts from reference TRBV5-1 and TRBJ1-2): KAGVTQTPRYLIKTRGQQVTLSCSPISGHRSVSWYQQTPGQGLQFLFEYFSETQRNKGNFPGRFSGRQFSNSRSEMNVSTLELGDSALYLCASSLGQGANYGYTFGSGTRLTVV.

This chain uses TRBV5-1 with TRBJ1-1, with D unresolved. CDR3 length equals 14 residues. V dropped 5 bases and J dropped 5 bases, with 16 bases sitting between them. The germline V gene encodes CDR1 SGHRS and CDR2 YFSETQ. The CDR3: CASRVSPGETEAFF. The CDR3 DNA reads TGCGCCAGCAGGGTCTCGCCGGGAGAGACTGAAGCTTTCTTT.

About this clone: The same CDR3 also results from other DNA sequences found in this sample. The CDR3 nucleotides read TGTGCCAGCAGTTCCGGCAATCAGCCCCAGCATTTT. It translates to CASSSGNQPQHF. This chain joins TRBV28 and TRBJ1-5, with D hard to call. CDR3 size: 12 residues. Per the germline V gene, CDR1 is MDHEN and CDR2 is SYDVKM. Trimming stripped 4 bases from V and 2 bases from J, with 3 bases between.

On this clone: A read error may account for a junction end that differs from germline. The chain links TRBV6-1 to TRBJ1-4, with D unclear. CDR1 and CDR2 from the germline V gene are MNHNS and SASEGT. The CDR3 extends over 13 amino acids. The CDR3 reads CASREALSEKLFF. As DNA, the CDR3 is TGTGCCAGCAGGGAAGCCCTTAGCGAAAAACTGTTTTTT.

V gene TRBV19 combines with J gene TRBJ1-6, with 7 bases matching TRBD1. The CDR3 is 16 residues long. Per the germline V gene, CDR1 is LNHDA and CDR2 is SQIVND (reference sequence). The V gene end was trimmed by 5 bases and the J gene end by 10 bases; junction bases not matched to a gene: 14. The CDR3 sequence is CASSPHRGRRASPLHF. In DNA form, the CDR3 reads TGTGCCAGTAGTCCACACAGGGGCCGTCGAGCGTCACCCCTCCACTTT.

The chain recombines TRBV10-3 with TRBJ2-3; TRBD2 matches at 8 bases. V gave up 8 bases and J gave up 3 bases; unmatched junction bases: 25. The CDR3 has 20 amino acids. From germline, CDR1 is ENHRY and CDR2 SYGVKD. Written as DNA, the CDR3 is TGTGCCATCTCATGGCCGGGACTAGAAATTTCTTGGAGTCGGACAGATACGCAGTATTTT. Protein product: CAISWPGLEISWSRTDTQYF.

The gene calls are TRBV4-1 and TRBJ2-5; TRBD2 matches at 16 bases. The germline V gene encodes CDR1 MGHRA and CDR2 YSYEKL. V shed 8 bases, J shed 5 bases, and the junction held 11 bases outside the gene matches. The CDR3 length is 17 residues. This CDR3 reads CASSLGLAGGMMETQYF. CDR3 nucleotide sequence: TGCGCCAGCTCCCTGGGACTAGCGGGAGGGATGATGGAGACCCAGTACTTC.

This chain joins TRBV7-2 and TRBJ2-7, with 8 bases identical to TRBD1. The V segment lost 4 bases and the J segment 6 bases; nucleotides outside the gene matches: 5. The CDR3 loop spans 13 amino acids. CDR1 and CDR2 from the germline V gene are SGHTA and FQGNSA. In DNA, the CDR3 is TGTGCCAGCAGCTCACAGGGGGTGGGCGAGCAGTACTTC. Protein sequence: CASSSQGVGEQYF. Full variable domain (rest looked up from reference TRBV7-2 and TRBJ2-7): GAGVSQSPSNKVTEKGKDVELRCDPISGHTALYWYRQSLGQGLEFLIYFQGNSAPDKSGLPSDRFSAERTGGSVSTLTIQRTQQEDSAVYLCASSSQGVGEQYFGPGTRLTVT.

The chain carries TRBV27 and TRBJ1-1; D may be TRBD1 (5 bases). The CDR3 has 14 residues. Deletions cut 2 bases from V and 0 bases from J, with 7 bases between. CDR1 and CDR2 from the germline V gene are MNHEY and SMNVEV (reference sequence). Here the CDR3 reads CASSLDRLNTEAFF. DNA of the CDR3: TGTGCCAGCAGTTTAGACAGATTGAACACTGAAGCTTTCTTT.